The rows below give T cell receptor beta chains drawn from one sample of a study of PD-1 blockade in classical Hodgkin lymphoma. The table came from immunoSEQ multiplex PCR; TCRdb's copy has only in-frame clones and leaves some out. The sample consists of some 9,300 clones, around 80% of them appearing once. The sample consisted of CD4+ T cells from blood, taken before the fourth cycle of nivolumab. All receptors derive from a human donor with classical Hodgkin lymphoma. The conserved cysteine and the conserved F or W are not part of the CDR3 here. The order of the fields is V gene, CDR3 length, J gene, CDR3 protein.

TRBV6-5,11,TRBJ1-1,ASRTDGNTEAF
TRBV29-1,12,TRBJ2-5,SVSGTSGKETQY
TRBV7-8,11,TRBJ2-1,ASSLDRRNEQF
TRBV11-3,14,TRBJ2-3,ASSPGTGGRTDTQY
TRBV5-1,16,TRBJ1-1,ASRYSSGGLVKNTEAF
TRBV28,14,TRBJ2-1,ASSLSLGTGTSKQF
TRBV28,12,TRBJ1-4,ASSEQVGTEKLF
TRBV7-9,13,TRBJ1-4,ASSLATGPGEKLF
TRBV27,17,TRBJ2-3,ASTSNRAGGPMGTDTQY
TRBV2,13,TRBJ2-2,ASSASRGNTGELF
TRBV6-1,13,TRBJ2-5,ASNNGLAGLATQY
TRBV28,11,TRBJ2-7,ASSFLPSYEQY
TRBV6-1,11,TRBJ1-1,ASTQPGGTEAF
TRBV19,13,TRBJ1-2,ASHDRDPRNYGYT
TRBV30,13,TRBJ2-1,AWSPQAGGGNEQF
TRBV4-2,15,TRBJ2-1,ASSQGYGTGGYNEQF
TRBV11-2,14,TRBJ1-6,ASSFEGTGVSSPLH
TRBV10-3,12,TRBJ2-3,AISWSSSTDTQY
TRBV2,13,TRBJ1-1,ASSAGRGMNTEAF
TRBV19,12,TRBJ1-4,ASSIQFGNEKLF
TRBV2,15,TRBJ1-6,ASSVRGRVGYNSPLH
TRBV5-1,13,TRBJ2-5,ASSLGGGGKETQY
TRBV7-9,12,TRBJ1-1,ASSFDTGNTEAF
TRBV7-9,11,TRBJ1-1,ASSYTVSSEAF
TRBV20-1,9,TRBJ1-2,VASKNYGYT
TRBV14,14,TRBJ1-2,ASSQDYGSLGYGYT
TRBV6-5,14,TRBJ2-1,ASSLLAGSSPGEQF
TRBV30,10,TRBJ2-7,AWTDRVHEQY
TRBV6-5,12,TRBJ1-2,ASNPGQQKGGYT
TRBV5-6,16,TRBJ2-6,ASSLNGQGGSGANVLT
TRBV7-9,11,TRBJ1-2,ASSLTSTYGYT
TRBV11-2,11,TRBJ1-1,ASSLVFQGEAF
TRBV7-7,15,TRBJ1-5,ASSLNRTGAPHQPQH
TRBV7-2,14,TRBJ2-4,ASSLEGGVAKNIQY
TRBV7-2,14,TRBJ2-4,ASSFSGTGPPNIQY
TRBV4-2,10,TRBJ2-2,ASSQFNRELF
TRBV28,13,TRBJ1-1,ASSLPTVSSTEAF
TRBV19,14,TRBJ2-1,ASTRDRGTSYNEQF